The 3 T cell receptor beta chains in this list originate from one sample, sequenced in a study of type 1 and type 2 diabetes patients. Amplification started from genomic DNA. Amplification of the beta chain CDR3 used 30 forward and 13 reverse multiplex primers. TCRdb re-called the multiplex PCR reads with MiXCR, one entry per CDR3 protein. The sample has under 300,000 distinct CDR3 sequences, around 47% seen once. The sequenced sample consisted of peripheral blood mononuclear cells (PBMCs). The source is a man younger than 35 with type 2 diabetes.

The chain recombines TRBV20-1 with TRBJ2-3; D ambiguous. Trimming stripped 0 bases from V and 3 bases from J, with 4 bases between. CDR1 is DFQATT, CDR2 SNEGSKA, per germline (reference sequence). The CDR3 contains 12 residues. Here the CDR3 reads CSARDNTDTQYF. CDR3 DNA sequence: TGCAGTGCTAGAGATAATACAGATACGCAGTATTTT.

This clonotype has just a few counts. CDR3 region: CASSSEEGYEQYF. The CDR3 coding sequence is TGTGCCAGCAGTTCGGAAGAAGGCTACGAGCAGTACTTC. V gene TRBV27 combines with J gene TRBJ2-7; D is ambiguous. With 4 bases removed from V and 3 bases from J, the gap between germline ends came to 10 bases. CDR1 is MNHEY, CDR2 SMNVEV, per germline (reference sequence). The CDR3 spans 13 residues.

This chain connects TRBV28 to TRBJ1-1, with D unresolved. The germline CDR1 and CDR2 sequences are MDHEN and SYDVKM. The CDR3 consists of 12 residues. With 5 bases removed from V and 0 bases from J, the gap between germline ends came to 4 bases. CDR3 nucleotide sequence: TGTGCCAGCAGTCGATTGAACACTGAAGCTTTCTTT. It specifies CASSRLNTEAFF.